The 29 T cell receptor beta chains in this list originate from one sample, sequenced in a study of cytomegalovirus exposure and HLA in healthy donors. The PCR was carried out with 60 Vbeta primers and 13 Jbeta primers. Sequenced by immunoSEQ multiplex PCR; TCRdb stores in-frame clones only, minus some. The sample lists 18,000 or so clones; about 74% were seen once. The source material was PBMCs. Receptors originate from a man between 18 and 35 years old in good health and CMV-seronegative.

CDR3 in amino acids: CAWTQGQNTEAFF. In nucleotides, the CDR3 is TGTGCCTGGACTCAGGGACAGAACACTGAAGCTTTCTTT. V is TRBV30 and J is TRBJ1-1; perhaps TRBD1 as D (6 bases). This CDR3 contains 13 residues. Trimming took off 4 bases at V and 1 base at J, with 10 bases between the two ends. Germline V gene data show CDR1 as GTSNPN and CDR2 as SVGIG (reference sequence). The variable domain in full, with the rest retrieved from reference TRBV30 and TRBJ1-1, is SQTIHQWPATLVQPVGSPLSLECTVEGTSNPNLYWYRQAAGRGLQLLFYSVGIGQISSEVPQNLSASRPQDRQFILSSKKLLLSDSGFYLCAWTQGQNTEAFFGQGTRLTVV.

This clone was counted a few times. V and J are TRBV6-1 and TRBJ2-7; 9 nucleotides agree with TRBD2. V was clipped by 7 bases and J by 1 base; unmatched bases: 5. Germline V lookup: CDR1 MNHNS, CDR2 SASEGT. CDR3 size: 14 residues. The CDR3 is CASKASGMSYEQYF. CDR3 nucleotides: TGTGCCAGCAAGGCTAGCGGGATGTCCTACGAGCAGTACTTC.

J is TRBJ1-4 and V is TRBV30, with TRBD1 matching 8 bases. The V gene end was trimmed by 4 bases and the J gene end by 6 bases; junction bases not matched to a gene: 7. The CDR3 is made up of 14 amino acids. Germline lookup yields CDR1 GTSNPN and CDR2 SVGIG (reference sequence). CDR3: CAWNPPGGYEKLFF. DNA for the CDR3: TGTGCCTGGAATCCCCCAGGGGGCTATGAAAAACTGTTTTTT.

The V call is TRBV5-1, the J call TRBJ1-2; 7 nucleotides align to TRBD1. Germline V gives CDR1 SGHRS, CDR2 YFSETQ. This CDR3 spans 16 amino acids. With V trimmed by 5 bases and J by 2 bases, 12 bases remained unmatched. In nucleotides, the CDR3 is TGCGCCAGCAGACCCAATACAGGGGCGGGAAACTATGGCTACACCTTC. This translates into CASRPNTGAGNYGYTF.

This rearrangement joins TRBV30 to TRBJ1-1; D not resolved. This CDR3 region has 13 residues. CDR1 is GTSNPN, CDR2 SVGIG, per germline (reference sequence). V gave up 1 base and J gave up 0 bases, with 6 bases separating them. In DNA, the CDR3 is TGTGCCTGGAGTGGCAGGATGAACACTGAAGCTTTCTTT. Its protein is CAWSGRMNTEAFF.

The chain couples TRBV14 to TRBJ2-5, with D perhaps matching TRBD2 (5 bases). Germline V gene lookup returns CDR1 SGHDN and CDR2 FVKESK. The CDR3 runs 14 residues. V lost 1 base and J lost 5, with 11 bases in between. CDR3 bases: TGTGCCAGCAGCCAAGTACAGAGGGAGGAGACCCAGTACTTC. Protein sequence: CASSQVQREETQYF.

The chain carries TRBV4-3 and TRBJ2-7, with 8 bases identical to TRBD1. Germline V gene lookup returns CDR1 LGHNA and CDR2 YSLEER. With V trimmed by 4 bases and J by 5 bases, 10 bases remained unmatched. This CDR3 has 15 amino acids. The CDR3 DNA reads TGCGCCAGCAGCCCGTCCCAGACAGGGGAAGACGAGCAGTACTTC. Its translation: CASSPSQTGEDEQYF.

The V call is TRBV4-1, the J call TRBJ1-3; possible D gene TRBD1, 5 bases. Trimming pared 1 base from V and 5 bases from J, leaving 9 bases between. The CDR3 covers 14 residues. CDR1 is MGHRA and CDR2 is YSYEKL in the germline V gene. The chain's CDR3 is CASSQAGGRNTIYF. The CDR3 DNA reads TGCGCCAGCAGCCAAGCTGGGGGGAGAAACACCATATATTTT.

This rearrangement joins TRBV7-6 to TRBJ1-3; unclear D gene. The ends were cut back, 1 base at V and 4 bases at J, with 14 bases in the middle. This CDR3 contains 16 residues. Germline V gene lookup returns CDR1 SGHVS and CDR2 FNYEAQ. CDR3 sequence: CASSLESAWEGNTIYF. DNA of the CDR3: TGTGCCAGCAGCTTAGAATCAGCTTGGGAGGGAAACACCATATATTTT.

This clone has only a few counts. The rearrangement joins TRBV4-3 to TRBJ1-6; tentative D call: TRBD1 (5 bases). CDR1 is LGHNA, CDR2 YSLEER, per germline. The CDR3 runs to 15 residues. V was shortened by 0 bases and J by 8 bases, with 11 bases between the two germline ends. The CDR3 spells CASSQEGRAYSPLHF. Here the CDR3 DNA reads TGCGCCAGCAGCCAAGAGGGCAGGGCCTATTCACCCCTCCACTTT.

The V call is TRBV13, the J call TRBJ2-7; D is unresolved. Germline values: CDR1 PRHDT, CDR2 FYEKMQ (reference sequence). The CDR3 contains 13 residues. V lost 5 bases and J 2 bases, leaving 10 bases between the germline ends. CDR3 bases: TGTGCCAGCAGCCAAACTCGTGCCTACGAGCAGTACTTC. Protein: CASSQTRAYEQYF. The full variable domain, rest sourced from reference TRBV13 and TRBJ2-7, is AAGVIQSPRHLIKEKRETATLKCYPIPRHDTVYWYQQGPGQDPQFLISFYEKMQSDKGSIPDRFSAQQFSDYHSELNMSSLELGDSALYFCASSQTRAYEQYFGPGTRLTVT.

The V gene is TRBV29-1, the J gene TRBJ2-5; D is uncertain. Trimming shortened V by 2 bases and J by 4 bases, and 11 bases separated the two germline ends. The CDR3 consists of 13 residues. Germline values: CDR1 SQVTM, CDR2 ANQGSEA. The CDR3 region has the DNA TGCAGCGTTGAATCCAGGTTTACAGAGACCCAGTACTTC. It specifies CSVESRFTETQYF.

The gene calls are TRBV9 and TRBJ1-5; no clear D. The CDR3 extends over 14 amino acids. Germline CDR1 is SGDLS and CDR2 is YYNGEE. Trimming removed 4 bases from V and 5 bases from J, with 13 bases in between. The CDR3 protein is CASSSGGSDQPQHF. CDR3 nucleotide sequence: TGTGCCAGCAGCTCTGGAGGGAGCGATCAGCCCCAGCATTTT.

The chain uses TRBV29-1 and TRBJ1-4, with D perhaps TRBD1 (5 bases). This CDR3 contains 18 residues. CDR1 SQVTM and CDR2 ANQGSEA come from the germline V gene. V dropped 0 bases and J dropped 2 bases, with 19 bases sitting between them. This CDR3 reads CSVEDLVAARGTNEKLFF. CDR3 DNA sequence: TGCAGCGTTGAAGATCTGGTCGCAGCCCGGGGGACTAATGAAAAACTGTTTTTT. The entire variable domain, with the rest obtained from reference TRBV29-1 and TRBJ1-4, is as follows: SAVISQKPSRDICQRGTSLTIQCQVDSQVTMMFWYRQQPGQSLTLIATANQGSEATYESGFVIDKFPISRPNLTFSTLTVSNMSPEDSSIYLCSVEDLVAARGTNEKLFFGSGTQLSVL.

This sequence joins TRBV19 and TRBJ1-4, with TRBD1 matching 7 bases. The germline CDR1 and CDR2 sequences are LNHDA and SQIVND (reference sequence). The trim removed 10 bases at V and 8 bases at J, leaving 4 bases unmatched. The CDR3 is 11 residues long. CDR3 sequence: CATYRGEKLFF. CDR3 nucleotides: TGTGCCACTTACAGGGGCGAAAAACTGTTTTTT.

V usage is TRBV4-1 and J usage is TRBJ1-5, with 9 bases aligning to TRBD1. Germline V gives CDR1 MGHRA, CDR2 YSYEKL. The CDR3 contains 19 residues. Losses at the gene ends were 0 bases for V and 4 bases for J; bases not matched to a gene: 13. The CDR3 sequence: CASSQEDRGGRLGNQPQHF. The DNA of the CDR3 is TGCGCCAGCAGCCAAGAGGACAGGGGAGGTCGTTTGGGTAATCAGCCCCAGCATTTT.

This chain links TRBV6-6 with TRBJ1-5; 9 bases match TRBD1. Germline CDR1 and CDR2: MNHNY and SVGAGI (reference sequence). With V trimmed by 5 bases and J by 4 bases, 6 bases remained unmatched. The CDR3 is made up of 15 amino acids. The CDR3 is CASSPNRGPNQPQHF. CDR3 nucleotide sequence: TGTGCCAGCAGTCCGAACAGGGGGCCAAATCAGCCCCAGCATTTT.

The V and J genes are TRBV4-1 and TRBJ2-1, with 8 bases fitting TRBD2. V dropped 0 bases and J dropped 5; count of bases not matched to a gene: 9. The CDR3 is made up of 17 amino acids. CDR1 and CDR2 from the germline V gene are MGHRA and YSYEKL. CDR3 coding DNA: TGCGCCAGCAGCCAAGATCCCAGCGGGAGCGTCGACAATGAGCAGTTCTTC. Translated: CASSQDPSGSVDNEQFF.

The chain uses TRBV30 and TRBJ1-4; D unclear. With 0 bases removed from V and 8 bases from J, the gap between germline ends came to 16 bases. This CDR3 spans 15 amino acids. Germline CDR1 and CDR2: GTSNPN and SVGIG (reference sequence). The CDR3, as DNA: TGTGCCTGGAGTGTCACACATTCTATCGGGGAAAAACTGTTTTTT. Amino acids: CAWSVTHSIGEKLFF.

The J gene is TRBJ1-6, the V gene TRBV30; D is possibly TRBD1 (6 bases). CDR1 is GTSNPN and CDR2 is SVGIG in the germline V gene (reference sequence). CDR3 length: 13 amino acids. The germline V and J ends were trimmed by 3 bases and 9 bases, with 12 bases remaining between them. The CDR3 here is CAWRVEGGSPLHF. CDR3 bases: TGTGCCTGGAGAGTAGAAGGGGGTTCACCCCTCCACTTT.

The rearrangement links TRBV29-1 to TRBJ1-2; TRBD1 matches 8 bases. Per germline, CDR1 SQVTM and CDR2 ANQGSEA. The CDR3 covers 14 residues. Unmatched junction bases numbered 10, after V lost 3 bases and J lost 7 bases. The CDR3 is CSVDGGQEGRGYTF. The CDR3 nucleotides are TGCAGCGTTGACGGGGGACAGGAAGGGCGTGGCTACACCTTC.

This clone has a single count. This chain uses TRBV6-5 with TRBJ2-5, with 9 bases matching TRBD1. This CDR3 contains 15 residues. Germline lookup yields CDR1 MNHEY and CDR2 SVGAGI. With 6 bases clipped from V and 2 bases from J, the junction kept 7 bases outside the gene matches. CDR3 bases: TGTGCCAGCAGCCTCGACAGGGGGGTTCAAGAGACCCAGTACTTC. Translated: CASSLDRGVQETQYF.

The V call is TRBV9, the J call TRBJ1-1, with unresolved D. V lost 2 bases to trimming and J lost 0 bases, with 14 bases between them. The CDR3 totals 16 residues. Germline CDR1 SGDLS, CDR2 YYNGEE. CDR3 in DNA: TGTGCCAGCAGCGTCGGACTGAGTCTTATGAACACTGAAGCTTTCTTT. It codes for CASSVGLSLMNTEAFF. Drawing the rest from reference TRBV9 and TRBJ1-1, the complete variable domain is DSGVTQTPKHLITATGQRVTLRCSPRSGDLSVYWYQQSLDQGLQFLIQYYNGEERAKGNILERFSAQQFPDLHSELNLSSLELGDSALYFCASSVGLSLMNTEAFFGQGTRLTVV.

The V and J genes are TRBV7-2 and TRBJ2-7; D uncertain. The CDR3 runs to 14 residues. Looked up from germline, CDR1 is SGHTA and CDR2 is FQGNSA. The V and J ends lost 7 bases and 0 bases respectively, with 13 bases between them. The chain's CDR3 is CASTRGRNSYEQYF. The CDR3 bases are TGTGCCAGCACCCGAGGTCGAAACTCCTACGAGCAGTACTTC.

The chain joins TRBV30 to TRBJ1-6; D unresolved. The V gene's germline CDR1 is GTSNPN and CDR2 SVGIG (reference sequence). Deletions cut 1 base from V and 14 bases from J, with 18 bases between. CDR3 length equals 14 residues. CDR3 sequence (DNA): TGTGCCTGGAGTGGGCCCCCCCACCCTCAAGCCCTCCACTTT. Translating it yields CAWSGPPHPQALHF.

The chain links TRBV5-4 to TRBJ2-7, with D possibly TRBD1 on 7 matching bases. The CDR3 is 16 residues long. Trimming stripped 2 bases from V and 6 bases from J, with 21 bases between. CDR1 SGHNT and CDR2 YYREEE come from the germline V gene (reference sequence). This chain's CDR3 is CASSFWDWTGVGEQYF. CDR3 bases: TGTGCCAGCAGCTTTTGGGACTGGACAGGTGTGGGCGAGCAGTACTTC.

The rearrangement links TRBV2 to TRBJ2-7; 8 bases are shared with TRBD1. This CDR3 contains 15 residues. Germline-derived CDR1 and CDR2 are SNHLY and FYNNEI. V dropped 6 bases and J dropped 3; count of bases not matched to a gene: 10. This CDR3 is CASRGGQGSRYEQYF. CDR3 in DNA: TGTGCCAGCAGAGGAGGACAGGGTTCACGCTACGAGCAGTACTTC.

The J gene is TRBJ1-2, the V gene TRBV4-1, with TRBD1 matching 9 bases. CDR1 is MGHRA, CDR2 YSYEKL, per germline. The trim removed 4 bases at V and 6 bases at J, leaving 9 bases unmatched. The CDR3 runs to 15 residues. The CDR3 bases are TGCGCCAGCAGCCCTTGGTCGGACAGGGGTGATGGCTACACCTTC. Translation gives CASSPWSDRGDGYTF.

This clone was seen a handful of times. The CDR3: CASSAGQGGTQYF. The CDR3 bases are TGTGCCAGTAGTGCAGGACAGGGGGGTACGCAGTATTTT. V is TRBV19 and J is TRBJ2-3; 10 bases are shared with TRBD1. V trimming: 5 bases; J trimming: 8 bases; junction bases outside the gene matches: 4. The CDR3 is 13 residues long. From germline, CDR1 is LNHDA and CDR2 SQIVND (reference sequence).